Following are 17 T cell receptor beta chains from one sample sequenced in a study of control samples from healthy donors and cancer patients (dated by TCRdb to about 2020). The library was produced with the immunoSEQ multiplex PCR assay. The table was pulled from immuneACCESS by TCRdb, which kept in-frame rearrangements only. Such tables lose some clones; where checked, under half of the loss comes from unresolved V genes, and the rest has no known cause. The sample includes over 150,000 clones, with over 90% observed a single time. The ten most abundant clones make up approximately 1% of the sample. Sequencing was done on a sample of blood. The receptors here all came from a woman in her twenties or thirties in good health.

The genes are TRBV28 and TRBJ2-7, with D perhaps TRBD1 or TRBD2 (5 bases each). Between the trimmed V and J ends, which lost 4 bases and 8 bases, there was a span of 18 bases. The CDR3 runs to 14 residues. The germline V gene encodes CDR1 MDHEN and CDR2 SYDVKM. CDR3 sequence: CASSSTGTGIQQYF. The CDR3 nucleotides read TGTGCCAGCAGTTCTACCGGGACGGGGATTCAGCAGTACTTC.

The chain couples TRBV4-1 to TRBJ1-2; the D is unclear. CDR1 MGHRA and CDR2 YSYEKL come from the germline V gene. V gave up 1 base and J gave up 8 bases, with 14 bases separating them. The CDR3 consists of 14 residues. The CDR3 spells CASSQGVSAGGYTF. CDR3 nucleotide sequence: TGCGCCAGCAGCCAAGGGGTCTCAGCCGGCGGCTACACCTTC.

V and J are TRBV28 and TRBJ1-4; no clear D. This CDR3 has 16 amino acids. V dropped 1 base and J dropped 13 bases, with 22 bases sitting between them. CDR1 and CDR2 (germline): MDHEN, SYDVKM. Here the CDR3 reads CASSLFYRTRPGGLFF. The CDR3 nucleotides read TGTGCCAGCAGTTTATTTTATAGGACCCGACCCGGAGGACTGTTTTTT.

J is TRBJ1-1 and V is TRBV7-9, with 8 bases aligning to TRBD1. Germline assignment: CDR1 SEHNR and CDR2 FQNEAQ (reference sequence). V dropped 0 bases and J dropped 5; count of bases not matched to a gene: 8. The CDR3 loop spans 16 amino acids. The CDR3 DNA sequence: TGTGCCAGCAGCTTAGCCGCCGGACAGGGACCGACTGAAGCTTTCTTT. Encoded protein: CASSLAAGQGPTEAFF.

J is TRBJ1-1 and V is TRBV27; D gene uncertain. In germline, CDR1 is MNHEY, CDR2 SMNVEV (reference sequence). Trimming took off 3 bases at V and 4 bases at J, with 9 bases between the two ends. The CDR3 length is 13 residues. CDR3 nucleotides: TGTGCCAGCAGTTTCGGGTACGGCACTGAAGCTTTCTTT. Translation: CASSFGYGTEAFF.

DNA for the CDR3: TGTGCCAGCAGTGAAGCAAGGACAACGCTCTACAATGAGCAGTTCTTC. Encoded protein: CASSEARTTLYNEQFF. The genes are TRBV6-1 and TRBJ2-1; a possible D gene is TRBD1 (5 bases). The CDR3 consists of 16 residues. Trimming pared 0 bases from V and 3 bases from J, leaving 12 bases between. Germline assignment: CDR1 MNHNS and CDR2 SASEGT.

The rearrangement joins TRBV3-1 (or the pseudogene TRBV3-2) to TRBJ2-5; 7 nucleotides match TRBD1. This CDR3 region has 14 residues. V lost 8 bases and J lost 2; bases outside the gene matches: 8. Germline values: CDR1 LGHDT, CDR2 YNNKEL (reference sequence). CDR3 residues: CASLMTGTQETQYF. CDR3 bases: TGTGCCAGCCTGATGACAGGGACACAAGAGACCCAGTACTTC.

The chain has TRBV19 and TRBJ2-2, with unresolved D. The CDR3 consists of 15 residues. V lost 2 bases and J lost 0, with 7 bases in between. CDR1 LNHDA and CDR2 SQIVND come from the germline V gene (reference sequence). The CDR3 bases are TGTGCCAGTAGTATAAGGGTCTCGAACACCGGGGAGCTGTTTTTT. Its protein is CASSIRVSNTGELFF.

The V and J genes are TRBV5-1 and TRBJ1-6; D not certain. The CDR3 contains 15 residues. The V gene lost 0 bases and the J gene lost 6 bases, with 10 bases spanning the gap. Germline-derived CDR1 and CDR2 are SGHRS and YFSETQ. The CDR3 sequence: CASSLGETGNSPLHF. The CDR3 DNA reads TGCGCCAGCAGCTTGGGTGAGACGGGTAATTCACCCCTCCACTTT.

The rearrangement uses TRBV5-6 and TRBJ2-7; D unresolved. The V end lost 5 bases, the J end lost 3 bases, and 18 bases lay between the germline ends. The CDR3 loop spans 15 amino acids. Germline V CDR1 and CDR2: SGHDT, YYEEEE. The CDR3 spells CASSPLPTVGYEQYF. CDR3 DNA sequence: TGTGCCAGCAGTCCACTTCCGACCGTCGGCTACGAGCAGTACTTC. The full variable domain, with the rest looked up from reference TRBV5-6 and TRBJ2-7, is DAGVTQSPTHLIKTRGQQVTLRCSPKSGHDTVSWYQQALGQGPQFIFQYYEEEERQRGNFPDRFSGHQFPNYSSELNVNALLLGDSALYLCASSPLPTVGYEQYFGPGTRLTVT.

V and J are TRBV5-4 and TRBJ2-1; D is unclear. V dropped 3 bases and J dropped 8 bases, with 21 bases sitting between them. Germline-derived CDR1 and CDR2 are SGHNT and YYREEE (reference sequence). The CDR3 runs 16 residues. The CDR3 sequence is CASSSFRVSGFDEQFF. For the CDR3, the DNA is TGTGCCAGCAGCTCGTTCAGAGTCTCAGGTTTCGATGAGCAGTTCTTC.

The chain couples TRBV11-3 to TRBJ2-3; a weak D match, TRBD1 (6 bases). The CDR3 loop spans 14 amino acids. CDR1 is SGHNT and CDR2 is YENEEA in the germline V gene. The V end was cut by 5 bases, the J end by 1 base, with 10 bases between. The CDR3 spells CASSPGVGTDTQYF. CDR3 DNA sequence: TGTGCCAGCAGCCCAGGGGTGGGCACAGATACGCAGTATTTT.

This chain uses TRBV15 with TRBJ2-1; D remains unclear. Germline-derived CDR1 and CDR2 are LNHNV and YYDKDF (reference sequence). The CDR3 contains 15 residues. The V gene lost 5 bases and the J gene lost 7 bases, with 18 bases spanning the gap. CDR3 sequence reads: CATSYRAGPTNEQFF. DNA of the CDR3: TGTGCCACCAGCTACCGCGCCGGACCAACAAATGAGCAGTTCTTC.

This chain links TRBV6-4 with TRBJ2-3; D remains unclear. The CDR3 totals 14 residues. CDR1 and CDR2 from the germline V gene are MRHNA and SNTAGT. Trimming shortened V by 3 bases and J by 0 bases, and 7 bases separated the two germline ends. CDR3 nucleotides: TGTGCCAGCAGTGAAAGTGCTAGCACAGATACGCAGTATTTT. Translating gives CASSESASTDTQYF.

The chain has TRBV6-5 and TRBJ1-1, with D hard to call. Germline CDR1 reads MNHEY; CDR2 reads SVGAGI. With 2 bases removed from V and 4 bases from J, the gap between germline ends came to 8 bases. This CDR3 has 13 amino acids. The CDR3 is CASSYGSGTEAFF. The CDR3 nucleotides read TGTGCCAGCAGTTACGGGTCAGGCACTGAAGCTTTCTTT.

This chain connects TRBV5-4 to TRBJ1-6, with D uncertain. Germline V CDR1 and CDR2: SGHNT, YYREEE (reference sequence). This CDR3 is 14 amino acids long. Trimming stripped 0 bases from V and 4 bases from J, with 5 bases between. CDR3 protein: CASSLGPYNSPLHF. Here the CDR3 DNA reads TGTGCCAGCAGCTTGGGACCTTATAATTCACCCCTCCACTTT.

The chain uses TRBV12-3 or TRBV12-4 and TRBJ1-1; 10 nucleotides align to TRBD1. The CDR3 is 13 amino acids. With 9 bases clipped from V and 5 bases from J, the junction kept 6 bases outside the gene matches. DNA for the CDR3: TGTGCCAGTATAGACAGGGGGCCTACTGAAGCTTTCTTT. Its translation is CASIDRGPTEAFF.